Listed below are T cell receptor beta chains from one sample, sequenced in a study of T-cell memory formation after mild COVID-19. TCRdb passed the 5' RACE reads through MiXCR, listing each CDR3 protein once. Of 400,000 to 450,000 distinct CDR3 sequences listed, under 20% were seen once; the top ten hold approximately 21%. The sample consisted of PBMCs or a T cell subset sorted from them (not recorded which). The source of these receptors is a man aged 18-30 years who had mild COVID-19 (a few samples of this study predate the infection). Cell type and time point are not known. Each CDR3 is given with its conserved first and last residue. Fields, in order: clone size, J gene, D gene, V gene, CDR3 DNA, CDR3 protein. A D gene is named only where the DNA matches it firmly. Clone size is stated in some rows and not others, as once, few, many or a class when expanded.

- | TRBJ2-7 | TRBD1 | TRBV13 | TGTGCCAGCAGCCCGGGGGGGACAGGGGTATACGAGCAGTACTTC | CASSPGGTGVYEQYF
few | TRBJ1-2 | TRBD1 | TRBV7-9 | TGTGCCAGCAGCTGGGGACAGGGTGTGGGCTACACCTTC | CASSWGQGVGYTF
- | TRBJ2-5 | TRBD2 | TRBV7-3 | TGTGCCAGCAGCTCCAGACTAGCGCCACAAGAGACCCAGTACTTC | CASSSRLAPQETQYF
few | TRBJ1-1 | - | TRBV20-1 | TGCAGTGCTAGAGATCTTAGGGCCGGCATGAACACTGAAGCTTTCTTT | CSARDLRAGMNTEAFF
- | TRBJ1-2 | TRBD1 | TRBV20-1 | TGCAGTGCAGAGACAGGGATCGACTATGGCTACACCTTC | CSAETGIDYGYTF
few | TRBJ1-6 | - | TRBV5-1 | TGCGCCAGCAGCCCCGGGGAGGTAATAGTCTCACCCCTCCACTTT | CASSPGEVIVSPLHF
- | TRBJ1-1 | - | TRBV6-2/TRBV6-3 | TGTGCCAGCAGTTACCCCCAGAGAAGCACTGAAGCTTTCTTT | CASSYPQRSTEAFF
- | TRBJ2-2 | - | TRBV29-1 | TGCAGCGTTCGGGGCAGGGCGGGCACCGGGGAGCTGTTTTTT | CSVRGRAGTGELFF
- | TRBJ2-1 | TRBD2 | TRBV7-2 | TGTGCCAGCAGCTTAGTTAGGTTATTAGCGGGGGGCCCGAGAGAGCAGTTCTTC | CASSLVRLLAGGPREQFF
few | TRBJ1-1 | - | TRBV27 | TGTGCCAGCAGTCCTCACAGGGTAGGGGAAGCTTTCTTT | CASSPHRVGEAFF
- | TRBJ1-1 | - | TRBV5-1 | TGCGCCAGCAGCTTGACGGATGAGGGGGAAGCTTTCTTT | CASSLTDEGEAFF
- | TRBJ2-3 | TRBD2 | TRBV7-9 | TGTGCCAGCAGCTTAGCCGTCGGGGGGGCAGCAGATACGCAGTATTTT | CASSLAVGGAADTQYF
many | TRBJ1-2 | - | TRBV7-2 | TGTGCCAGCAGCTTAGTGGCGGGCGGCTACACCTTC | CASSLVAGGYTF
- | TRBJ2-7 | TRBD1 | TRBV2 | TGTGCCAGCCTAGGACAGGGACCCTACGAGCAGTACTTC | CASLGQGPYEQYF
- | TRBJ2-2 | - | TRBV5-1 | TGCGCCAGCAGCCCCTTCACCGGGGAGCTGTTTTTT | CASSPFTGELFF
few | TRBJ1-4 | - | TRBV4-3 | TGCGCCAGCAGCCAACCGGGCACGGGGGAAAAACTGTTTTTT | CASSQPGTGEKLFF
- | TRBJ2-5 | TRBD2 | TRBV6-2/TRBV6-3 | TGTGCCAGCAGACCGTGGACTAGCGGGGAGGTAGAGACCCAGTACTTC | CASRPWTSGEVETQYF
once | TRBJ2-1 | - | TRBV29-1 | TGCACAGGGATTATGTACAATGAGCAGTTCTTC | CTGIMYNEQFF
- | TRBJ1-1 | - | TRBV11-2 | TGTGCCAGCAGCCCAAGACTCGACACTGAAGCTTTCTTT | CASSPRLDTEAFF
few | TRBJ2-3 | TRBD2 | TRBV5-1 | TGCGCCAGCAGCTTGCTGGACGGGGGGGCAGATACGCAGTATTTT | CASSLLDGGADTQYF
few | TRBJ2-1 | TRBD2 | TRBV10-1 | TGCGCCAGCAATAGCGGGGGGGCGGATGAGCAGTTCTTC | CASNSGGADEQFF
few | TRBJ2-5 | TRBD1 | TRBV4-2 | TGTGCCAGCAGCTACGGACAGGGGGCGAGTGAGACCCAGTACTTC | CASSYGQGASETQYF
- | TRBJ2-7 | TRBD1 | TRBV12-3/TRBV12-4 | TGTGCCAGCAGGCTGGGACAGGGGAAATACGAGCAGTACTTC | CASRLGQGKYEQYF
- | TRBJ2-5 | - | TRBV5-1 | TGCGCCAGCAGCCCGGGAGACAGCCAAGAGACCCAGTACTTC | CASSPGDSQETQYF
- | TRBJ2-2 | - | TRBV3-1 | TGTGCCAGCAGCCAAAGGGTTGGAACCGGGGAGCTGTTTTTT | CASSQRVGTGELFF
- | TRBJ2-7 | TRBD1 | TRBV20-1 | TGCAGTGCTAGAGAACGCGACAGGGCCGAGCAGTACTTC | CSARERDRAEQYF
few | TRBJ2-3 | TRBD1 | TRBV5-1 | TGCGCCAGCAGCGACACGGGACAGGGAACAGATACGCAGTATTTT | CASSDTGQGTDTQYF
- | TRBJ1-3 | TRBD1 | TRBV6-1 | TGTGCCAGCAGGAGCGGGACAGGGGATCGCTCTGGAAACACCATATATTTT | CASRSGTGDRSGNTIYF
- | TRBJ2-5 | TRBD1 | TRBV20-1 | TGCAGTGCACCGGACAGGGAAGAGACCCAGTACTTC | CSAPDREETQYF
many | TRBJ2-7 | - | TRBV5-1 | TGCGCCAGCAGCTTGGGTGACAGCACCTACGAGCAGTACTTC | CASSLGDSTYEQYF
- | TRBJ1-1 | - | TRBV5-6 | TGTGCCAGCAGCTACGCAGTTGAAGCTTTCTTT | CASSYAVEAFF
few | TRBJ2-1 | - | TRBV29-1 | TGCAGCGGGACCGGGACACGGGCCTCCTACAATGAGCAGTTCTTC | CSGTGTRASYNEQFF
few | TRBJ2-2 | - | TRBV7-3 | TGTGCCAGCAGCCCCGGCGACTATCTTACCGGGGAGCTGTTTTTT | CASSPGDYLTGELFF
few | TRBJ2-7 | - | TRBV7-2 | TGTGCCAGCAGCCCGAGGTCGATCGAGCAGTACTTC | CASSPRSIEQYF
- | TRBJ2-1 | - | TRBV29-1 | TGCAGCGTCTGGGGCGCGACGGGGAATGAGCAGTTCTTC | CSVWGATGNEQFF
few | TRBJ2-1 | TRBD2 | TRBV4-1 | TGCGCCAGCAGCCAAGTAAGAGCGGGGCCTCACTACAATGAGCAGTTCTTC | CASSQVRAGPHYNEQFF
- | TRBJ1-1 | TRBD1 | TRBV24-1 | TGTGCCACCAGACAGGGGAAAGGTACTGAAGCTTTCTTT | CATRQGKGTEAFF
few | TRBJ2-3 | TRBD2 | TRBV28 | TGTGCCAGCAGTTCACCGGGGGGTCTTAGCACAGATACGCAGTATTTT | CASSSPGGLSTDTQYF
- | TRBJ2-1 | TRBD1 | TRBV4-1 | TGCGCCAGCAGCCAAGGTAGACAGGGGGGGAATGAGCAGTTCTTC | CASSQGRQGGNEQFF
- | TRBJ2-3 | - | TRBV6-5 | TGTGCCAGCAGTTACTCTTACCGAGCTGGGGATACGCAGTATTTT | CASSYSYRAGDTQYF
- | TRBJ1-3 | - | TRBV29-1 | TGCAGCGCTTACTCTGGAAACACCATATATTTT | CSAYSGNTIYF
many | TRBJ2-2 | - | TRBV7-2 | TGTGCCAGCAGCTTTTTGTTCCCAGGTTCGGCCGGGGAGCTGTTTTTT | CASSFLFPGSAGELFF